The subject of this entry is one T cell receptor beta chain. TCRdb keeps only in-frame clones here, not all; method: immunoSEQ multiplex PCR. Of roughly 99,000 clones in the sample, just over 90% are singletons; the top ten hold about 2%. This record belongs to a study of T cell changes during pregnancy in multiple sclerosis. The sample in question was peripheral blood, obtained after pregnancy. This clonotype was sampled from a female donor in good health, enrolled as a control in a pregnancy study.

CDR3 bases: TGTGCCAGCAGCCTCGGCGGGAATTACGAGCAGTACTTC. This gives the protein CASSLGGNYEQYF. The V call is TRBV11-3, the J call TRBJ2-7, with D possibly being TRBD2 (6 bases). From germline, CDR1 is SGHNT and CDR2 YENEEA. V shed 5 bases and J shed 4 bases, with 12 bases lying between them. The CDR3 contains 13 residues.